The 2 T cell receptor beta chains given below trace back to one sample, sequenced in a study of low-dose radiotherapy and immunotherapy resistance in tumors. Indicated time point: after trial treatment. The treatment: LDRT plus nivolumab, ipilimumab, low-dose cyclophosphamide and aspirin (RACIN trial). Covering alpha and beta chains, TRAV- and TRBV-specific primers were used for the first-strand cDNA. PCR amplification of the TCRs was performed with Phusion for 20 to 25 PCR cycles, and it relied on a constant-region primer together with a V-primer adapter. In TCRdb, the reads were re-called with MiXCR into one record per CDR3 protein. The data contain tens of thousands of distinct CDR3 sequences, about 20% of them singletons. This specimen consisted of PBMCs, obtained after low-dose radiotherapy plus immunotherapy. The origin of the receptors is a female donor with ovarian cancer.

This clonotype was detected ten times or more. This chain links TRBV29-1 with TRBJ1-2; D ambiguous. V gave up 3 bases and J gave up 8 bases, with 16 bases separating them. This CDR3 is 13 amino acids long. In germline, CDR1 is SQVTM, CDR2 ANQGSEA. In DNA, the CDR3 is TGCAGCGTTGATGGTGCCCGGATACAGGGCTACACCTTC. Its translation: CSVDGARIQGYTF.

This clonotype was recorded many times. The V and J genes are TRBV7-3 and TRBJ2-2; 14 bases agree with TRBD2. CDR1 is SGHTA and CDR2 is FQGTGA in the germline V gene. The CDR3 consists of 16 residues. Trimming removed 6 bases from V and 4 bases from J; junction bases left unmatched: 4. This CDR3 reads CASSRLAGGLTGELFF. CDR3 DNA sequence: TGTGCCAGCAGTAGACTAGCGGGAGGGCTCACCGGGGAGCTGTTTTTT.